The T cell receptor (beta chain) described here comes from a study of T cells in Graves' hyperthyroidism and ophthalmopathy. This clonotype was observed many times. The germline V and J ends were trimmed by 6 bases and 3 bases, with 9 bases remaining between them. This CDR3 has 13 amino acids. Germline CDR1 is MNHNS and CDR2 is SASEGT. RNA transcripts were the template for amplifying TCR beta CDR3 regions. Using the HTBI primer set, a first-round RT-PCR was run on the TCR CDR3. A single record per CDR3 protein comes from TCRdb applying MiXCR to the multiplex PCR reads. The table shows around 350,000 distinct CDR3 sequences, with 19% occurring only once.

The rearrangement joins TRBV6-1 to TRBJ1-3; D not resolved. The clonotype originates from a woman between 18 and 30 years old with Graves' hyperthyroidism. Specimen: blood. The CDR3 coding sequence is TGTGCCAGCAGGACGGGCGGTGGAAACACCATATATTTT. It is translated as CASRTGGGNTIYF.